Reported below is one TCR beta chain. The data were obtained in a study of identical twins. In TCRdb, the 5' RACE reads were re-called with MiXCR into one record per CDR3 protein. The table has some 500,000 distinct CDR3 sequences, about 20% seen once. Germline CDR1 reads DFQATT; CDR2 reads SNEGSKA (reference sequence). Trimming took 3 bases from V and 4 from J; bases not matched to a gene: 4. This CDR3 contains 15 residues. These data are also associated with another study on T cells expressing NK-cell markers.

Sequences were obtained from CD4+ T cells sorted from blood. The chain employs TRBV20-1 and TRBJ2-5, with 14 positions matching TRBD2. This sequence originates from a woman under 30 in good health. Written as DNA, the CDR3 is TGCAGTGCTAGGCTGGGACTAGCGGGGGCAGAGACCCAGTACTTC. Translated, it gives CSARLGLAGAETQYF.